Presented here are 27 T cell receptor beta chains from one specimen sequenced in a study of blood T cell repertoires in COVID-19. Measured with immunoSEQ multiplex PCR; TCRdb has only the in-frame clones, and not every one. This table has roughly 100,000 clones, 82% appearing once. The sequenced sample consisted of peripheral blood. The receptors shown here come from a man in his sixties with acute or convalescent COVID-19.

The chain employs TRBV9 and TRBJ1-1, with D tentatively TRBD1 (6 bases). The germline V gene has CDR1 SGDLS and CDR2 YYNGEE. V was clipped by 4 bases and J by 1 base, with 14 bases between them. The CDR3 is 15 amino acids. CDR3 protein: CASSTTGTPNTEAFF. Here the CDR3 DNA reads TGTGCCAGCAGCACGACCGGGACACCGAACACTGAAGCTTTCTTT.

This chain links TRBV15 with TRBJ1-1; TRBD1 agrees at 9 bases. Per germline, CDR1 LNHNV and CDR2 YYDKDF (reference sequence). The CDR3 is made up of 15 amino acids. Unmatched junction bases numbered 6, after V lost 3 bases and J lost 4 bases. CDR3 amino acids: CATSRGTGPSTEAFF. DNA for the CDR3: TGTGCCACCAGCAGGGGGACAGGGCCCTCCACTGAAGCTTTCTTT.

The V gene is TRBV7-2, the J gene TRBJ2-2, with 9 bases that match TRBD1. The length of the CDR3 is 16 residues. V shed 8 bases and J 7 bases; nucleotides not matched to a gene: 14. The germline CDR1 and CDR2 sequences are SGHTA and FQGNSA. The CDR3 bases are TGTGCCAGCCCTTCACCTGGAACAGGGGGCATCGGGGAGCTGTTTTTT. It is translated as CASPSPGTGGIGELFF.

The CDR3 reads CASSTGLATYNEQFF. The CDR3 DNA reads TGTGCCAGCAGCACTGGACTAGCAACCTACAATGAGCAGTTCTTC. V and J are TRBV7-2 and TRBJ2-1; 8 bases map to TRBD2. The CDR3 is 15 residues long. Germline values: CDR1 SGHTA, CDR2 FQGNSA. V gave up 5 bases and J gave up 2 bases; unmatched junction bases: 5.

The rearrangement uses TRBV24-1 and TRBJ2-3; tentatively, D is TRBD2 (5 bases). The V end was cut by 7 bases, the J end by 2 bases, with 6 bases between. In germline, CDR1 is KGHDR, CDR2 SFDVKD. This CDR3 comprises 12 residues. This chain's CDR3 is CATRTNTDTQYF. The CDR3 DNA reads TGTGCCACCAGGACTAACACAGATACGCAGTATTTT.

This chain uses TRBV14 with TRBJ1-2; D unresolved. The CDR3 length is 19 residues. CDR1 is SGHDN and CDR2 is FVKESK in the germline V gene. V lost 0 bases and J 0 bases, leaving 20 bases between the germline ends. CDR3 nucleotide sequence: TGTGCCAGCAGCCAAGATCCTAGATCAAGCGGTTTAGCTAACTATGGCTACACCTTC. Translated: CASSQDPRSSGLANYGYTF.

The chain uses TRBV7-3 and TRBJ1-2; 7 bases agree with TRBD1. V was pared by 4 bases and J by 6 bases, with 8 bases of the junction left unmatched. Germline lookup yields CDR1 SGHTA and CDR2 FQGTGA. The CDR3 contains 14 residues. CDR3 loop: CASSSYGTDDGYTF. For the CDR3, the DNA is TGTGCCAGCAGCTCGTACGGGACAGACGATGGCTACACCTTC.

The rearrangement uses TRBV4-1 and TRBJ1-1, with 8 bases lining up with TRBD1. The germline gives CDR1 MGHRA, CDR2 YSYEKL. Unmatched junction bases numbered 7, after V lost 3 bases and J lost 4 bases. The CDR3 spans 15 residues. The chain's CDR3 is CASSHQGARLTEAFF. The CDR3 nucleotides are TGCGCCAGCAGCCACCAGGGGGCACGTCTCACTGAAGCTTTCTTT.

This sequence joins TRBV5-1 and TRBJ2-1; 11 nucleotides match TRBD2. With 4 bases clipped from V and 3 bases from J, the junction kept 3 bases outside the gene matches. The germline V gene has CDR1 SGHRS and CDR2 YFSETQ. The CDR3 has 15 residues. This chain's CDR3 is CASSVGTSGYNEQFF. The CDR3 DNA follows: TGCGCCAGCAGCGTAGGGACTAGCGGCTACAATGAGCAGTTCTTC.

V usage is TRBV18 and J usage is TRBJ1-1, with TRBD1 identical over 9 bases. CDR3 length equals 17 residues. V was pared by 4 bases and J by 0 bases, with 9 bases of the junction left unmatched. CDR1 KGHSH and CDR2 LQKENI come from the germline V gene. The DNA for the CDR3 is TGTGCCAGCTCACGGGACAGGGCCAGGACGTTGAACACTGAAGCTTTCTTT. Its protein is CASSRDRARTLNTEAFF.

This chain links TRBV11-3 with TRBJ2-2, with TRBD1 matching over 12 bases. Unmatched junction bases numbered 8, after V lost 5 bases and J lost 7 bases. This CDR3 is built from 16 residues. Germline V gene lookup returns CDR1 SGHNT and CDR2 YENEEA. The CDR3 sequence: CASSEGTGGADGELFF. In DNA, the CDR3 is TGTGCCAGCAGCGAGGGGACAGGGGGCGCGGACGGGGAGCTGTTTTTT. The full variable domain, in which reference TRBV11-3 and TRBJ2-2 provide the parts outside the CDR3, is EAGVVQSPRYKIIEKKQPVAFWCNPISGHNTLYWYLQNLGQGPELLIRYENEEAVDDSQLPKDRFSAERLKGVDSTLKIQPAELGDSAVYLCASSEGTGGADGELFFGEGSRLTVL.

The rearrangement uses TRBV5-5 and TRBJ2-1; 10 bases align to TRBD2. Germline loops: CDR1 SGHKS, CDR2 YYEKEE (reference sequence). This CDR3 is built from 15 residues. V lost 0 bases to trimming and J lost 8 bases; unmatched junction nucleotides: 5. The CDR3 loop reads CASSLEGLARDEQFF. CDR3 DNA: TGTGCCAGCAGCTTGGAGGGACTAGCGAGGGATGAGCAGTTCTTC.

V gene TRBV29-1 combines with J gene TRBJ2-3; TRBD2 agrees at 9 bases. The V and J ends lost 1 base and 0 bases, in that order; junction bases with no gene match: 2. This CDR3 has 15 residues. Germline V gene sequence: CDR1 SQVTM, CDR2 ANQGSEA. The CDR3 bases are TGCAGCGTTGAAGTAGCGGGAGACAGCACAGATACGCAGTATTTT. Translation gives CSVEVAGDSTDTQYF.

The V call is TRBV30, the J call TRBJ1-2, with D maybe TRBD1 (5 bases). CDR1 is GTSNPN and CDR2 is SVGIG in the germline V gene (reference sequence). The CDR3 consists of 11 residues. Deletions cut 8 bases from V and 5 bases from J, with 12 bases between. In DNA, the CDR3 is TGTGCCCATACCCAGGGATATGGCTACACCTTC. Its protein is CAHTQGYGYTF.

This clone appeared a few times. The chain couples TRBV5-1 to TRBJ2-7; 10 bases align to TRBD1. The length of the CDR3 is 14 residues. The V and J ends lost 9 bases and 9 bases, in that order; junction bases with no gene match: 15. Germline V gives CDR1 SGHRS, CDR2 YFSETQ. For the CDR3, the DNA is TGCGCCACCTCTCCAGGGACAGGGGTTATCGGGCAGTACTTC. Protein product: CATSPGTGVIGQYF.

The rearrangement links TRBV7-9 to TRBJ2-3; 7 nucleotides line up with TRBD2. With 5 bases clipped from V and 0 bases from J, the junction kept 5 bases outside the gene matches. Germline V CDR1 and CDR2: SEHNR, FQNEAQ (reference sequence). The CDR3 is 15 residues long. CDR3 coding DNA: TGTGCCAGCAGCAAACTAGCGCAGAGCACAGATACGCAGTATTTT. Its protein is CASSKLAQSTDTQYF.

In this sample, this clone turned up a few times. The V gene is TRBV10-3, the J gene TRBJ2-1; 12 bases align to TRBD2. The CDR3 loop spans 19 amino acids. CDR1 ENHRY and CDR2 SYGVKD come from the germline V gene. Trimming cost V 8 bases and J 0 bases; bases outside gene matches: 14. The DNA of the CDR3 is TGTGCCATCGGGGGTTCGGGACTAGCGGGTCTGAGCTCCTACAATGAGCAGTTCTTC. It yields the protein CAIGGSGLAGLSSYNEQFF.

The chain uses TRBV7-9 and TRBJ2-1; 7 positions agree with TRBD1. This CDR3 comprises 17 residues. Per germline, CDR1 SEHNR and CDR2 FQNEAQ (reference sequence). With V trimmed by 5 bases and J by 5 bases, 15 bases remained unmatched. CDR3 DNA: TGTGCCAGCAGCCCCGCAATGACAGGGTCGGTCCACAATGAGCAGTTCTTC. Translated, it gives CASSPAMTGSVHNEQFF. Based on the CDR3 plus reference TRBV7-9 and TRBJ2-1, the full variable domain is DTGVSQNPRHKITKRGQNVTFRCDPISEHNRLYWYRQTLGQGPEFLTYFQNEAQLEKSRLLSDRFSAERPKGSFSTLEIQRTEQGDSAMYLCASSPAMTGSVHNEQFFGPGTRLTVL.

This chain connects TRBV10-3 to TRBJ1-1; 9 bases are shared with TRBD1. V gave up 5 bases and J gave up 4 bases; unmatched junction bases: 8. Germline V gene sequence: CDR1 ENHRY, CDR2 SYGVKD. This CDR3 region has 15 residues. This CDR3 reads CAISPRQGESTEAFF. CDR3 DNA sequence: TGTGCCATCAGTCCCCGACAGGGGGAGAGCACTGAAGCTTTCTTT.

The rearrangement joins TRBV9 to TRBJ2-1, with 8 positions matching TRBD1. This CDR3 comprises 15 residues. V lost 4 bases, J lost 3 bases, and 6 bases stayed unmatched. The germline CDR1 and CDR2 sequences are SGDLS and YYNGEE. The CDR3 here is CASSIRQGYYNEQFF. The CDR3 nucleotides read TGTGCCAGCAGCATCCGACAGGGGTACTACAATGAGCAGTTCTTC.

Only one count was recorded for this clone. The chain combines TRBV14 with TRBJ1-6; D gene uncertain. Germline assignment: CDR1 SGHDN and CDR2 FVKESK. The V end was cut by 6 bases, the J end by 9 bases, with 18 bases between. The CDR3 loop spans 15 amino acids. In DNA, the CDR3 is TGTGCCAGCAGTCGAGACCCCGGCGGTGGTTCACCCCTCCACTTT. Amino acid sequence: CASSRDPGGGSPLHF.

This sequence joins TRBV7-3 and TRBJ2-2, with TRBD1 identical over 10 bases. Germline loops: CDR1 SGHTA, CDR2 FQGTGA. The junction had 9 bases not matched to a gene; V was cut back by 4 bases and J by 7 bases. The CDR3 length is 16 residues. The CDR3: CASSSPLTGGFGELFF. The CDR3 coding sequence is TGTGCCAGCAGCTCCCCTCTGACAGGGGGCTTCGGGGAGCTGTTTTTT.

This clone was seen once. The chain is built from TRBV6-5 and TRBJ1-1; D may be TRBD1 (6 bases). Germline lookup yields CDR1 MNHEY and CDR2 SVGAGI. V lost 5 bases to trimming and J lost 8 bases, with 12 bases between them. The CDR3 length is 12 residues. CDR3 amino acids: CASSPADREAFF. CDR3 DNA: TGTGCCAGCAGTCCCGCTGACAGGGAAGCTTTCTTT.

This chain uses TRBV28 with TRBJ2-7, with 9 bases fitting TRBD2. Germline V gene lookup returns CDR1 MDHEN and CDR2 SYDVKM. The J segment lost 4 bases and the V segment lost 2 bases, leaving 6 bases of the junction unmatched. The length of the CDR3 is 15 residues. The CDR3: CASSLGLAGTYEQYF. The CDR3 DNA is TGTGCCAGCAGTTTAGGCCTAGCGGGGACTTACGAGCAGTACTTC.

This clone was observed a single time. The chain carries TRBV7-9 and TRBJ2-7; 8 bases match TRBD1. The CDR3 length is 13 residues. Germline CDR1 reads SEHNR; CDR2 reads FQNEAQ (reference sequence). V was pared by 10 bases and J by 1 base, with 6 bases of the junction left unmatched. The CDR3 loop is CAIRGQESYEQYF. Written as DNA, the CDR3 is TGTGCCATCCGGGGACAGGAGTCCTACGAGCAGTACTTC.

This chain joins TRBV5-1 and TRBJ1-4; 7 positions match TRBD1. CDR1 SGHRS and CDR2 YFSETQ come from the germline V gene. The CDR3 sequence is 14 residues long. With 4 bases clipped from V and 7 bases from J, the junction kept 7 bases outside the gene matches. As DNA, the CDR3 is TGCGCCAGCAGCACTAGGGGGCCGGGTGAAAAACTGTTTTTT. Translation gives CASSTRGPGEKLFF.

J is TRBJ2-5 and V is TRBV11-2; D remains unclear. Germline values: CDR1 SGHAT, CDR2 FQNNGV. CDR3 length: 13 residues. V was shortened by 2 bases and J by 2 bases, with 6 bases between the two germline ends. The CDR3: CASSLLVQETQYF. The DNA for the CDR3 is TGTGCCAGCAGCTTATTAGTTCAAGAGACCCAGTACTTC.